The 2 T cell receptor beta chains given below trace back to one sample, sequenced in a study of cytotoxic CD8 clonotypes in ibrutinib-treated CLL. TCRdb keeps only in-frame clones here, not all; method: immunoSEQ multiplex PCR. Seen here are some 70,000 clones, just over 90% observed once, and the top ten hold 3.1%. The sample was PBMCs, taken after 12 months of ibrutinib treatment. The receptor set was obtained from a human donor with chronic lymphocytic leukemia.

The chain has TRBV11-3 and TRBJ2-1, with 9 bases matching TRBD1. V was clipped by 1 base and J by 4 bases; unmatched bases: 2. In germline, CDR1 is SGHNT, CDR2 YENEEA. The CDR3 has 15 amino acids. This CDR3 reads CASSLGGQGYNEQFF. The CDR3 nucleotides read TGTGCCAGCAGCTTAGGAGGACAGGGGTACAATGAGCAGTTCTTC.

The genes are TRBV19 and TRBJ1-1, with 7 bases that match TRBD1. Per the germline V gene, CDR1 is LNHDA and CDR2 is SQIVND (reference sequence). The V segment lost 3 bases and the J segment 5 bases; nucleotides outside the gene matches: 12. There are 16 residues in the CDR3. In DNA, the CDR3 is TGTGCCAGTAGTATTCGCGGACAGGCCCTAAGGACTGAAGCTTTCTTT. It translates to CASSIRGQALRTEAFF.